Each of the 6 T cell receptor beta chains below was sequenced from the same sample in a study of CD8+CD57+ T cells in acquired aplastic anemia. Selection for sequencing was limited to patients who had shown CD8+CD57+ cell expansion by flow cytometry. The use of genomic DNA as template underpinned the TCR beta VDJ and CDR3 profiling. TCRdb re-analysed the reads in MiXCR, keeping a single row per CDR3 protein. The sample lists some 170,000 distinct CDR3 sequences, around half seen once, with approximately 1% in the top ten. The sample consisted of sorted CD4+, CD8+, or CD8+CD57+ T cells (not recorded which) from PBMCs. These receptors were collected from a human donor with aplastic anemia.

Notes on this clonotype: A much larger clone differs from this one at a single base, so this may be a read error. This sequence joins TRBV6-4 and TRBJ1-1; 7 nucleotides line up with TRBD1. Germline V gene sequence: CDR1 MRHNA, CDR2 SNTAGT. The CDR3 is made up of 14 amino acids. With 3 bases clipped from V and 1 base from J, the junction kept 2 bases outside the gene matches. CDR3 DNA sequence: TGTGCCAGCAGTGAACAGGGGCCGAACACTGAAGCTTTCTTT. Translated: CASSEQGPNTEAFF.

CDR3 residues: CASGDRVSYEQYF. CDR3 in DNA: TGTGCCAGCGGGGACAGGGTCTCCTACGAGCAGTACTTC. The rearrangement links TRBV6-1 to TRBJ2-7, with 9 bases matching TRBD1. The CDR3 extends over 13 amino acids. The germline V gene has CDR1 MNHNS and CDR2 SASEGT. Trimming cost V 8 bases and J 0 bases; bases outside gene matches: 2.

The genes are TRBV5-6 and TRBJ1-1; D unresolved. The V end was cut by 2 bases, the J end by 0 bases, with 11 bases between. The CDR3 has 15 amino acids. The germline V gene encodes CDR1 SGHDT and CDR2 YYEEEE. The CDR3 reads CASSFWAQMNTEAFF. The CDR3 nucleotides are TGTGCCAGCAGCTTCTGGGCTCAAATGAACACTGAAGCTTTCTTT. The whole variable domain, remainder taken from reference TRBV5-6 and TRBJ1-1, is DAGVTQSPTHLIKTRGQQVTLRCSPKSGHDTVSWYQQALGQGPQFIFQYYEEEERQRGNFPDRFSGHQFPNYSSELNVNALLLGDSALYLCASSFWAQMNTEAFFGQGTRLTVV.

This clonotype has a handful of counts. The rearrangement links TRBV27 to TRBJ1-6, with D hard to call. From germline, CDR1 is MNHEY and CDR2 SMNVEV (reference sequence). Trimming stripped 3 bases from V and 10 bases from J, with 13 bases between. The CDR3 sequence is 14 residues long. In DNA, the CDR3 is TGTGCCAGCAGTTTTAAACCTCCAACATCACCCCTCCACTTT. Its protein product is CASSFKPPTSPLHF.

This clonotype was seen repeatedly, ten times or more. This sequence joins TRBV7-2 and TRBJ2-3; TRBD1 matches 7 bases. This CDR3 contains 14 residues. Germline assignment: CDR1 SGHTA and CDR2 FQGNSA. V shed 1 base, J shed 5 bases, and the junction held 3 bases outside the gene matches. CDR3 sequence reads: CASSLGRTGDTQYF. The CDR3, as DNA: TGTGCCAGCAGCTTAGGGAGGACAGGAGATACGCAGTATTTT.

This chain uses TRBV29-1 with TRBJ2-7; 9 bases line up with TRBD2. J lost 4 bases, V lost 4 bases, and 5 bases had no gene match. Germline V gives CDR1 SQVTM, CDR2 ANQGSEA. The CDR3 extends over 13 amino acids. As DNA, the CDR3 is TGCAGCGTTGGGGCTAGCGGGACTTACGAGCAGTACTTC. Protein sequence: CSVGASGTYEQYF.